This T cell receptor beta chain originates from a study of PD-1 blockade in classical Hodgkin lymphoma. Study-level points and caveats: Repertoire differences lack defined causes, possibly disease activity or prior therapy. Newly diagnosed patients reportedly trailed healthy donors in baseline TCR diversity. Patients who responded completely had about the same baseline diversity as newly diagnosed patients.

Produced via immunoSEQ multiplex PCR; TCRdb's table is partial and in-frame only. The table includes approximately 98,000 clones, 80% to 90% detected once. The germline CDR1 and CDR2 sequences are LGHNA and YNFKEQ. There are 16 residues in the CDR3. V dropped 0 bases and J dropped 3 bases, with 15 bases sitting between them. Every patient had relapsed following autologous stem cell transplantation, and cohorts differed in brentuximab vedotin exposure. Classifying best responses yielded complete response, partial response or progressive disease. Note on this clone: The antigen is undetermined.

The TCR originated in a human donor with classical Hodgkin lymphoma. The gene calls are TRBV4-2 and TRBJ2-7, with a weak D call TRBD1 (6 bases). Source: peripheral blood mononuclear cells (PBMCs), taken before the second cycle of nivolumab. Here the CDR3 reads CASSQEGGGQHYEQYF. The DNA for the CDR3 is TGTGCCAGCAGCCAAGAGGGCGGAGGACAGCACTACGAGCAGTACTTC.